This T cell receptor beta chain was sequenced in a study of response to subunit inactivated influenza vaccine (dated by TCRdb to 2017 to 2018). General notes on the study: The study used deep quantitative T cell receptor repertoire profiling to track responses to a trivalent subunit inactivated influenza vaccine.

Between the V and J ends, shortened by 3 bases and 0 bases respectively, the junction contains 23 bases. Measured from the cysteine to the phenylalanine, the CDR3 is 19 residues long. Here the CDR3 DNA is all that survives: 57 bases in frame from base 1. CDR1 KGHSY and CDR2 FQNENV were looked up in the germline V gene. Points the paper makes about the study in general: The authors suggested that each seasonal influenza vaccination may recruit only a limited number of new T cells.

Regarding this clonotype: Its binding antigen is unknown. Per-nucleotide qualities are absent, and no much larger clonotype sits a single base away.

Library preparation employed RT-PCR. Sequenced on an Illumina HiSeq 2500. The raw public data were reprocessed by TCRdb itself: fastp quality trimming at Q25, MiXCR clonotype calling, in-frame beta chains only. Every CDR3 protein is listed once, alongside the most common genes and DNA of its rows. This sample gives around 200,000 distinct CDR3 sequences in total; around 9% of them show up just once. The top ten clonotypes cover approximately 10% of the sample. This clonotype was obtained from a man between 50 and 59 years old who received an inactivated influenza vaccine. Donor details come from another sample of the same person, matched by shared clones. The sample was non-naive T cells sorted from PBMCs, taken on the day of vaccination. In light of the paper, this sample's cell subset or site label describes: memory T cell fraction. The chain is made from TRBV16 and TRBJ1-1; TRBD1 is a weak D gene call, 6 bases matching. The DNA reads as follows: TGTGCCAGCAGCCAGACCTACAGGGAATTTCGTTGGGTGAACACTGAAGCTTTCTTT. This codes for CASSQTYREFRWVNTEAFF.